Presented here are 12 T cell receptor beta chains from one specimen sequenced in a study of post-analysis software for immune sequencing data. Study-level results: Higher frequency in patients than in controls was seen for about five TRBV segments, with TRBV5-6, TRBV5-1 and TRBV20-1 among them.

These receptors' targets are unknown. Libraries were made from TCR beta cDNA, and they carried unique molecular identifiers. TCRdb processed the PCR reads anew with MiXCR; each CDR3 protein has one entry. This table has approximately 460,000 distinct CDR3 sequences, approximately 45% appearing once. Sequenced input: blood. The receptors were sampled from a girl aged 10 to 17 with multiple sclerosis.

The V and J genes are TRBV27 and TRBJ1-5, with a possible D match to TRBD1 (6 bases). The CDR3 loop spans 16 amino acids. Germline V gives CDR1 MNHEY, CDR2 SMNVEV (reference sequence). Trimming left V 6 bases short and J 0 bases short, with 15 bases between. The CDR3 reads CASSRGGGNSNQPQHF. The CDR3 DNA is TGTGCCAGCAGCAGAGGGGGGGGTAATAGCAATCAGCCCCAGCATTTT.

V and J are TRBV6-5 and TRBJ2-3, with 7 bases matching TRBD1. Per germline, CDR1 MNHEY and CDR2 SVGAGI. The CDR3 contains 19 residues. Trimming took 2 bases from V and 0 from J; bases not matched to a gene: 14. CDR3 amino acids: CASSYPYPGQLTSTDTQYF. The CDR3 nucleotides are TGTGCCAGCAGTTACCCGTATCCGGGACAGCTGACTAGCACAGATACGCAGTATTTT.

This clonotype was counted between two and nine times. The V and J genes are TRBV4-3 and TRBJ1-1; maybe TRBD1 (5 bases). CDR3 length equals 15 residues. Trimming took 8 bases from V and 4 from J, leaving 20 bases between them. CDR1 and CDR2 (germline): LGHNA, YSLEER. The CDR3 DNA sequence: TGCGCCAGCGTGTCTACCGGGACCCCCGGCACTGAAGCTTTCTTT. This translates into CASVSTGTPGTEAFF.

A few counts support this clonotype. CDR3 sequence reads: CASSLAWLDGGSYEQYF. The DNA of the CDR3 is TGCGCCAGCAGCTTGGCCTGGTTAGATGGCGGCTCCTACGAGCAGTACTTC. The chain recombines TRBV5-1 with TRBJ2-7, with D hard to call. Germline-derived CDR1 and CDR2 are SGHRS and YFSETQ. The V gene lost 0 bases and the J gene lost 0 bases, with 16 bases spanning the gap. This CDR3 spans 17 amino acids.

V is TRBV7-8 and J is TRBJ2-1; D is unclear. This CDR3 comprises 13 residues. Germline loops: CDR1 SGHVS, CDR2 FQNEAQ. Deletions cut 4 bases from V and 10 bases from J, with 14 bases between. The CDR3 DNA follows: TGTGCCAGCAGCTCAGACGGAGCCTACGAGCAGTTCTTC. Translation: CASSSDGAYEQFF.

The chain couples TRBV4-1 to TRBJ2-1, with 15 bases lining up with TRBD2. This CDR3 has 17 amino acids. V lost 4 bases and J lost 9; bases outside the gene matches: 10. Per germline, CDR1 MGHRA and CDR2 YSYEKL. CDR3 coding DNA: TGCGCCAGCAGCCTGGGGACTAGCGGGAGGAGGAGGGGTGAGCAGTTCTTC. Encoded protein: CASSLGTSGRRRGEQFF.

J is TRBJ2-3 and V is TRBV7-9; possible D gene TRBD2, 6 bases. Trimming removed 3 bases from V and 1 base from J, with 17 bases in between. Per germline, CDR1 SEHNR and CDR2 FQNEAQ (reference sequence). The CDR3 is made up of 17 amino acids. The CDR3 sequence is CASSLQGSPGGTDTQYF. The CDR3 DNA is TGTGCCAGCAGCTTGCAGGGCTCCCCGGGAGGCACAGATACGCAGTATTTT.

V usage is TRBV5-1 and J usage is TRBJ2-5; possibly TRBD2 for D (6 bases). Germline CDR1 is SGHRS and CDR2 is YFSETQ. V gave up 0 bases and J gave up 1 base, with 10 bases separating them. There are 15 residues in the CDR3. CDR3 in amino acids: CASSLGIAAQETQYF. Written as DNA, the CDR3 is TGCGCCAGCAGCTTGGGTATAGCGGCCCAAGAGACCCAGTACTTC.

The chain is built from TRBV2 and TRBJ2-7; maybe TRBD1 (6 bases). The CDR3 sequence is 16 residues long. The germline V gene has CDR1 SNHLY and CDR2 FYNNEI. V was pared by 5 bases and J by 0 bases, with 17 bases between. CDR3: CASSTSQGRGSYEQYF. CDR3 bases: TGTGCCAGCAGTACCTCACAGGGCCGGGGCTCCTACGAGCAGTACTTC.

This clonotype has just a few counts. The CDR3 region is CASSLWTSGIVTDTQYF. Written as DNA, the CDR3 is TGTGCCAGCAGCTTATGGACTAGCGGGATTGTCACAGATACGCAGTATTTT. The chain links TRBV7-9 to TRBJ2-3; 12 bases are a match to TRBD2. V shed 2 bases and J 2 bases; nucleotides not matched to a gene: 5. The germline V gene has CDR1 SEHNR and CDR2 FQNEAQ (reference sequence). The CDR3 runs 17 residues.

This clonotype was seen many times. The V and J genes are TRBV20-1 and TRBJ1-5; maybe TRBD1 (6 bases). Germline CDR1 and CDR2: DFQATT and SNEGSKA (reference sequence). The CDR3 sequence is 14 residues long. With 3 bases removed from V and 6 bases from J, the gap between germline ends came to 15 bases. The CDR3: CSASGGAMGQPQHF. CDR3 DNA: TGCAGTGCTAGCGGGGGGGCTATGGGTCAGCCCCAGCATTTT.

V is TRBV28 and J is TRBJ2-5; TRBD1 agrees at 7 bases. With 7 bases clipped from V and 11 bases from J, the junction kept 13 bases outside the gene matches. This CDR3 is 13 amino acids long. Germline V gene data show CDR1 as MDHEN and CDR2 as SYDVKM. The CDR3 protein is CASTTSGGEEQYF. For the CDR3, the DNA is TGTGCCAGCACCACTTCAGGGGGAGAAGAGCAGTACTTC.